A single sample gave rise to the 30 T cell receptor beta chains below, sequenced in a study of T cell repertoires in cytomegalovirus infection. These receptors lack a known antigen. MiXCR, applied by TCRdb to the reads, yields one record per CDR3 protein. The sample consists of hundreds of thousands of distinct CDR3 sequences, around 30% of them appearing once. The sequencing here drew on cultured PBMCs, taken from culture after CMV antigen stimulation. Source of these receptors: a human donor in good health (CMV status not recorded). Some clones in this sample may be carry-over from other donors' samples.

This clonotype turned up a few times. The V and J genes are TRBV7-6 and TRBJ2-5, with D uncertain. Germline-derived CDR1 and CDR2 are SGHVS and FNYEAQ. V lost 1 base and J lost 5, with 11 bases in between. The CDR3 sequence is 14 residues long. CDR3 in DNA: TGTGCCAGCAGCTTAGGCAACCCAAGCGAGACCCAGTACTTC. This encodes CASSLGNPSETQYF.

This chain joins TRBV12-3 or TRBV12-4 and TRBJ2-4; no reliable D call. V was clipped by 6 bases and J by 9 bases, with 18 bases between them. The CDR3 contains 14 residues. This CDR3 is CASSTPELFGIQYF. In DNA form, the CDR3 reads TGTGCCAGCAGCACACCAGAACTGTTCGGCATTCAGTACTTC.

There are a few counts of this clonotype. The V and J genes are TRBV12-3 or TRBV12-4 and TRBJ2-7; D tentatively fits TRBD1 or TRBD2 (5 bases each). This CDR3 is built from 14 residues. V gave up 7 bases and J gave up 1 base, with 14 bases separating them. CDR3 DNA sequence: TGTGCCAGCACATACGGGACGCAGTCCTACGAGCAGTACTTC. Its protein product is CASTYGTQSYEQYF.

This clonotype appeared a few times. The rearrangement links TRBV15 to TRBJ2-3; D not resolved. CDR3 length: 12 amino acids. The germline CDR1 and CDR2 sequences are LNHNV and YYDKDF (reference sequence). V shed 5 bases and J shed 4 bases, with 7 bases lying between them. The CDR3 loop is CATSARSDTQYF. CDR3 nucleotide sequence: TGTGCCACCAGCGCCCGTTCAGATACGCAGTATTTT. Looking up the rest from reference TRBV15 and TRBJ2-3 gives the full variable domain: DAMVIQNPRYQVTQFGKPVTLSCSQTLNHNVMYWYQQKSSQAPKLLFHYYDKDFNNEADTPDNFQSRRPNTSFCFLDIRSPGLGDTAMYLCATSARSDTQYFGPGTRLTVL.

The genes are TRBV20-1 and TRBJ2-5, with TRBD2 matching 8 bases. Germline CDR1 DFQATT, CDR2 SNEGSKA (reference sequence). V was clipped by 1 base and J by 5 bases; unmatched bases: 12. The CDR3 contains 16 residues. CDR3 DNA sequence: TGCAGTGCTAGAGCGCCTGGAGCGGGAGCGGGGGAGACCCAGTACTTC. It yields the protein CSARAPGAGAGETQYF.

This clonotype was picked up a small number of times. V and J are TRBV5-4 and TRBJ2-7, with D possibly being TRBD2 (5 bases). Trimming cost V 3 bases and J 3 bases, with 13 bases left between them. The CDR3 contains 14 residues. Germline V lookup: CDR1 SGHNT, CDR2 YYREEE (reference sequence). CDR3 sequence reads: CASSSKSRDYEQYF. In DNA, the CDR3 is TGTGCCAGCAGCTCTAAATCGAGGGACTACGAGCAGTACTTC.

CDR3 sequence (DNA): TGCAGTGCTAGGGACGACAGGGTAATCTACGAGCAGTACTTC. Its protein is CSARDDRVIYEQYF. The rearrangement links TRBV20-1 to TRBJ2-7; 7 bases agree with TRBD1. Germline CDR1 DFQATT, CDR2 SNEGSKA (reference sequence). With 3 bases clipped from V and 3 bases from J, the junction kept 8 bases outside the gene matches. This CDR3 region has 14 residues.

DNA of the CDR3: TGTGCCAGCAGCTTGCCCGGGACTAGCGGGGGGCCAGGATACACAGATACGCAGTATTTT. Its protein product is CASSLPGTSGGPGYTDTQYF. This sequence joins TRBV7-2 and TRBJ2-3; 15 bases line up with TRBD2. This CDR3 has 20 residues. Germline CDR1 reads SGHTA; CDR2 reads FQGNSA. V lost 3 bases and J lost 2; bases outside the gene matches: 12.

This clonotype was counted only a few times. The genes are TRBV6-1 and TRBJ2-5; D not certain. The CDR3 has 14 amino acids. Trimming pared 4 bases from V and 1 base from J, leaving 10 bases between. CDR1 is MNHNS, CDR2 SASEGT, per germline. CDR3 nucleotide sequence: TGTGCCAGCAGTGCTGGACGTACCCAAGAGACCCAGTACTTC. It codes for CASSAGRTQETQYF.

This clonotype appeared a few times. The chain is built from TRBV5-1 and TRBJ1-1; 8 bases agree with TRBD1. Per germline, CDR1 SGHRS and CDR2 YFSETQ. V dropped 2 bases and J dropped 13; count of bases not matched to a gene: 10. The CDR3 has 13 residues. The CDR3 sequence: CASSLLDRGPGFF. DNA for the CDR3: TGCGCCAGCAGCTTACTCGACAGGGGCCCGGGTTTCTTT.

In its sample, this clonotype was seen a few times. J is TRBJ2-5 and V is TRBV19; D might be TRBD2 (6 bases). Trimming left V 5 bases short and J 5 bases short, with 24 bases between. Looked up from germline, CDR1 is LNHDA and CDR2 is SQIVND (reference sequence). The CDR3 spans 17 residues. The CDR3, as DNA: TGTGCCAGTAGTTACTCCCGCTCTCGGAGGGGAATCGAGACCCAGTACTTC. Residues: CASSYSRSRRGIETQYF.

This clonotype was counted between two and nine times. V usage is TRBV7-2 and J usage is TRBJ1-5; D is ambiguous. Germline-derived CDR1 and CDR2 are SGHTA and FQGNSA. Trimming took 1 base from V and 3 from J, leaving 10 bases between them. The CDR3 spans 15 residues. The CDR3, as DNA: TGTGCCAGCAGCTTAGACAGTAGATTCAATCAGCCCCAGCATTTT. It yields the protein CASSLDSRFNQPQHF.

This clonotype was seen only a few times. The chain employs TRBV6-1 and TRBJ1-1; 7 bases are a match to TRBD1. The CDR3 consists of 15 residues. The V segment lost 5 bases and the J segment 2 bases; nucleotides outside the gene matches: 8. CDR1 and CDR2 from the germline V gene are MNHNS and SASEGT. This CDR3 is CASSYTGTENTEAFF. The CDR3 DNA reads TGTGCCAGCAGTTATACCGGGACAGAAAACACTGAAGCTTTCTTT.

A few counts support this clonotype. V and J are TRBV2 and TRBJ1-6, with D possibly being TRBD1 (5 bases). Per germline, CDR1 SNHLY and CDR2 FYNNEI. This CDR3 is 14 amino acids long. V gave up 6 bases and J gave up 5 bases, with 11 bases separating them. CDR3 in DNA: TGTGCCAGCAGAGCTGACAGCAATAATTCACCCCTCCACTTT. It translates to CASRADSNNSPLHF.

The chain links TRBV6-5 to TRBJ2-1, with 8 bases lining up with TRBD1. The V gene's germline CDR1 is MNHEY and CDR2 SVGAGI. There are 14 residues in the CDR3. V dropped 6 bases and J dropped 4; count of bases not matched to a gene: 5. CDR3 in amino acids: CASSRQGRYNEQFF. CDR3 DNA sequence: TGTGCCAGCAGCCGACAGGGGCGATACAATGAGCAGTTCTTC.

This clonotype was seen a few times. The V gene is TRBV19, the J gene TRBJ1-2, with D possibly TRBD1 on 6 matching bases. Germline V gene data show CDR1 as LNHDA and CDR2 as SQIVND (reference sequence). V was shortened by 6 bases and J by 3 bases, with 14 bases between the two germline ends. The CDR3 sequence is 14 residues long. The CDR3 sequence: CASRPGVWDYGYTF. CDR3 nucleotides: TGTGCCAGTAGGCCAGGGGTGTGGGACTATGGCTACACCTTC.

The chain uses TRBV6-2 or TRBV6-3 and TRBJ1-5; 10 bases match TRBD1. The V segment lost 0 bases and the J segment 5 bases; nucleotides outside the gene matches: 19. The CDR3 extends over 21 amino acids. CDR1 is MNHEY and CDR2 is SVGEGT in the germline V gene. CDR3 DNA sequence: TGTGCCAGCAGTTACTCGATGACCGAGACCAAACCGGGACAGGGGTATCAGCCCCAGCATTTT. This gives the protein CASSYSMTETKPGQGYQPQHF.

The CDR3 here is CASSQDRVEKLFF. CDR3 DNA sequence: TGCGCCAGCAGCCAAGATCGGGTTGAAAAACTGTTTTTT. The chain uses TRBV4-3 and TRBJ1-4; D gene ambiguous. The CDR3 is 13 amino acids. V was shortened by 0 bases and J by 7 bases, with 6 bases between the two germline ends. Looked up from germline, CDR1 is LGHNA and CDR2 is YSLEER.

A few counts support this clonotype. The chain is built from TRBV5-1 and TRBJ2-1, with 12 nucleotides matching TRBD2. This CDR3 has 18 amino acids. V lost 4 bases to trimming and J lost 0 bases; unmatched junction nucleotides: 8. In germline, CDR1 is SGHRS, CDR2 YFSETQ. CDR3 sequence: CASSVPGLAGTSYNEQFF. As DNA, the CDR3 is TGCGCCAGCAGCGTCCCGGGACTAGCGGGTACCTCCTACAATGAGCAGTTCTTC.

This clonotype was detected a few times. The chain links TRBV19 to TRBJ1-6; D is unresolved. Trimming stripped 3 bases from V and 11 bases from J, with 17 bases between. Germline V gene lookup returns CDR1 LNHDA and CDR2 SQIVND (reference sequence). There are 15 residues in the CDR3. CDR3 in amino acids: CASSIFGNADAPLHF. In DNA, the CDR3 is TGTGCCAGTAGTATTTTCGGAAATGCGGATGCACCCCTCCACTTT.

This clonotype occurred a few times. J is TRBJ1-2 and V is TRBV19, with 11 bases that match TRBD1. V was pared by 6 bases and J by 4 bases, with 4 bases of the junction left unmatched. There are 14 residues in the CDR3. The germline V gene has CDR1 LNHDA and CDR2 SQIVND (reference sequence). Written as DNA, the CDR3 is TGTGCCAGTAGCCGGACAGGGGGCATCTATGGCTACACCTTC. Translated: CASSRTGGIYGYTF.

The rearrangement joins TRBV15 to TRBJ2-3; 7 nucleotides line up with TRBD2. This CDR3 comprises 21 residues. J gave up 3 bases and V 2 bases, and 23 bases lay outside the gene matches. Per the germline V gene, CDR1 is LNHNV and CDR2 is YYDKDF (reference sequence). The CDR3 region has the DNA TGTGCCACCAGCAGAATCCTCCCTTCATTCAGGCAGCAAGCGGGGACAGATACGCAGTATTTT. Translating it yields CATSRILPSFRQQAGTDTQYF.

The table lists this clonotype with a few counts. This rearrangement joins TRBV7-2 to TRBJ2-5; TRBD2 is a possible D gene (7 bases). V was cut by 4 bases and J by 2 bases, with 14 bases left in between. The CDR3 is made up of 15 amino acids. Germline V gives CDR1 SGHTA, CDR2 FQGNSA. CDR3 amino acids: CASSYRGGGQETQYF. Here the CDR3 DNA reads TGTGCCAGCAGCTATAGGGGGGGAGGACAAGAGACCCAGTACTTC. Using reference TRBV7-2 and TRBJ2-5 for the parts outside the CDR3, the full variable domain is GAGVSQSPSNKVTEKGKDVELRCDPISGHTALYWYRQSLGQGLEFLIYFQGNSAPDKSGLPSDRFSAERTGGSVSTLTIQRTQQEDSAVYLCASSYRGGGQETQYFGPGTRLLVL.

This rearrangement joins TRBV20-1 to TRBJ2-4; D is ambiguous. The CDR3 is 15 amino acids. Per the germline V gene, CDR1 is DFQATT and CDR2 is SNEGSKA (reference sequence). Trimming removed 5 bases from V and 0 bases from J, with 14 bases in between. Written as DNA, the CDR3 is TGCAGTGCTTCCGGAGAGAAGCAAGCCAAAAACATTCAGTACTTC. Encoded protein: CSASGEKQAKNIQYF.

This clonotype has just a few counts. The chain uses TRBV7-2 and TRBJ2-1; D is ambiguous. Germline V gives CDR1 SGHTA, CDR2 FQGNSA. The V gene lost 5 bases and the J gene lost 4 bases, with 9 bases spanning the gap. This CDR3 is 13 amino acids long. CDR3 in amino acids: CASSQVGYNEQFF. The CDR3 nucleotides are TGTGCCAGCAGCCAAGTCGGGTACAATGAGCAGTTCTTC.

The sample holds a few counts of this clonotype. V and J are TRBV6-1 and TRBJ2-6; no clear D gene. The CDR3 runs 14 residues. The germline V gene encodes CDR1 MNHNS and CDR2 SASEGT. With 4 bases removed from V and 0 bases from J, the gap between germline ends came to 4 bases. CDR3 sequence: CASSGNSGANVLTF. The CDR3 DNA reads TGTGCCAGCAGTGGGAACTCTGGGGCCAACGTCCTGACTTTC.

V is TRBV20-1 and J is TRBJ1-1; no reliable D call. Trimming stripped 3 bases from V and 5 bases from J, with 22 bases between. The germline gives CDR1 DFQATT, CDR2 SNEGSKA (reference sequence). The CDR3 has 16 residues. This CDR3 reads CSASRRFGVKLTEAFF. CDR3 sequence (DNA): TGCAGTGCTAGTCGAAGATTTGGGGTGAAATTAACTGAAGCTTTCTTT.

This clonotype was counted once. The J gene is TRBJ2-3, the V gene TRBV7-3, with no clear D. This CDR3 is built from 12 residues. Germline-derived CDR1 and CDR2 are SGHTA and FQGTGA. The V gene lost 11 bases and the J gene lost 2 bases, with 11 bases spanning the gap. The CDR3 spells CALGGDTDTQYF. The CDR3 region has the DNA TGTGCCTTGGGCGGAGACACAGATACGCAGTATTTT.

This sequence joins TRBV20-1 and TRBJ1-5, with D perhaps matching TRBD1 (5 bases). Germline V gene sequence: CDR1 DFQATT, CDR2 SNEGSKA (reference sequence). The CDR3 consists of 15 residues. V was trimmed by 3 bases and J by 0 bases, leaving 12 bases between them. The CDR3 DNA sequence: TGCAGTGCTAGCGACAGTTCCTATAGCAATCAGCCCCAGCATTTT. It codes for CSASDSSYSNQPQHF.

The J gene is TRBJ2-7, the V gene TRBV10-3, with 7 bases that match TRBD1. Trimming removed 0 bases from V and 1 base from J; junction bases left unmatched: 3. The CDR3 runs 15 residues. Germline values: CDR1 ENHRY, CDR2 SYGVKD. CDR3 in amino acids: CAISESKTGSYEQYF. CDR3 bases: TGTGCCATCAGTGAGTCGAAGACAGGGTCCTACGAGCAGTACTTC.